These 32 T cell receptor beta chains were sequenced from one sample in a study of blood T cell repertoires in COVID-19. Clones were read by immunoSEQ multiplex PCR, and TCRdb kept only the in-frame ones, dropping some. The profile covers around 330,000 clones, with around nine tenths appearing a single time and 2% to 3% taken by the ten largest. The sample taken for sequencing was PBMCs or T cells enriched from blood (not recorded which). The receptor source for this set is a man aged 55 to 70 who had recovered from COVID-19.

The CDR3 nucleotides read TGTGCCAGCAGTGACAGAGCCAAAAACATTCAGTACTTC. The encoded protein is CASSDRAKNIQYF. The rearrangement uses TRBV6-1 and TRBJ2-4, with unresolved D. V was shortened by 3 bases and J by 0 bases, with 3 bases between the two germline ends. Germline values: CDR1 MNHNS, CDR2 SASEGT. This CDR3 is 13 amino acids long.

The chain links TRBV4-2 to TRBJ2-1; possibly TRBD2 for D (6 bases). CDR3 length: 12 amino acids. The V end lost 0 bases, the J end lost 12 bases, and 9 bases lay between the germline ends. CDR1 and CDR2 (germline): LGHNA, YNFKEQ. This chain's CDR3 is CASSQDGTAQFF. For the CDR3, the DNA is TGTGCCAGCAGCCAAGATGGGACTGCGCAGTTCTTC.

The chain recombines TRBV6-2 or TRBV6-3 with TRBJ2-1; D is perhaps TRBD1 (6 bases). Per germline, CDR1 MNHEY and CDR2 SVGEGT. CDR3 size: 12 residues. V gave up 2 bases and J gave up 9 bases, with 8 bases separating them. CDR3 coding DNA: TGTGCCAGCAGTTACAGGGGGACTGAGCAGTTCTTC. It translates to CASSYRGTEQFF.

The chain employs TRBV19 and TRBJ1-5; possibly TRBD1 for D (5 bases). V was cut by 7 bases and J by 5 bases, with 12 bases left in between. The CDR3 is 13 residues long. Germline V CDR1 and CDR2: LNHDA, SQIVND (reference sequence). The CDR3 is CASTPRGDQPQHF. DNA of the CDR3: TGTGCCAGTACCCCGCGGGGGGATCAGCCCCAGCATTTT.

The chain couples TRBV18 to TRBJ1-3, with 10 bases aligning to TRBD1. This CDR3 contains 16 residues. The J segment lost 0 bases and the V segment lost 3 bases, leaving 2 bases of the junction unmatched. The germline V gene encodes CDR1 KGHSH and CDR2 LQKENI. The CDR3: CASSPGQGISGNTIYF. The CDR3 DNA is TGTGCCAGCTCACCGGGACAGGGGATCTCTGGAAACACCATATATTTT.

The genes are TRBV3-1 (or the pseudogene TRBV3-2) and TRBJ1-6; 7 bases align to TRBD1. The CDR3 is made up of 17 amino acids. V lost 2 bases to trimming and J lost 4 bases; unmatched junction nucleotides: 8. From germline, CDR1 is LGHDT and CDR2 YNNKEL (reference sequence). CDR3 coding DNA: TGTGCCAGCAGCCAAAAATTGACAGGGCCATATAATTCACCCCTCCACTTT. It translates to CASSQKLTGPYNSPLHF.

CDR3 coding DNA: TGTGCCAGCAGGACAGGATCTGGAAACACCATATATTTT. This gives the protein CASRTGSGNTIYF. The chain combines TRBV6-5 with TRBJ1-3, with D possibly matching TRBD1 (6 bases). The CDR3 has 13 residues. Between the trimmed V and J ends, which lost 6 bases and 1 base, there was a span of 7 bases. Germline CDR1 is MNHEY and CDR2 is SVGAGI.

V gene TRBV11-2 combines with J gene TRBJ1-3, with D uncertain. The CDR3 totals 15 residues. V was shortened by 3 bases and J by 1 base, with 10 bases between the two germline ends. The germline V gene has CDR1 SGHAT and CDR2 FQNNGV. For the CDR3, the DNA is TGTGCCAGCAGCTTGTACAGTCAGTCTGGAAACACCATATATTTT. Its protein product is CASSLYSQSGNTIYF.

The gene calls are TRBV4-3 and TRBJ1-2; a possible D gene is TRBD1 (6 bases). V lost 3 bases and J lost 3, with 11 bases in between. There are 14 residues in the CDR3. CDR1 is LGHNA, CDR2 YSLEER, per germline. This chain's CDR3 is CASSHKNRDYGYTF. The CDR3 DNA reads as TGCGCCAGCAGCCACAAAAACAGGGACTATGGCTACACCTTC.

The chain carries TRBV18 and TRBJ1-3; 7 bases are a match to TRBD1. Germline V gene sequence: CDR1 KGHSH, CDR2 LQKENI. The CDR3 runs to 14 residues. V lost 5 bases to trimming and J lost 7 bases; unmatched junction nucleotides: 8. The CDR3 region has the DNA TGTGCCAGCTCAGTCAACAGGGGACGTAACACCATATATTTT. It codes for CASSVNRGRNTIYF.

J is TRBJ2-3 and V is TRBV7-3; D not certain. The CDR3 totals 15 residues. V gave up 5 bases and J gave up 0 bases, with 12 bases separating them. CDR1 and CDR2 from the germline V gene are SGHTA and FQGTGA. The CDR3 coding sequence is TGTGCCAGCAGCCCGGGTGGTCCTAGCACAGATACGCAGTATTTT. As protein: CASSPGGPSTDTQYF.

The J gene is TRBJ1-5, the V gene TRBV30; 8 bases match TRBD1. The CDR3 contains 13 residues. The V gene's germline CDR1 is GTSNPN and CDR2 SVGIG (reference sequence). V shed 2 bases and J 7 bases; nucleotides not matched to a gene: 4. CDR3 nucleotide sequence: TGTGCCTGGAGTTCAGGGGGCTTACAGCCCCAGCATTTT. Residues: CAWSSGGLQPQHF.

This clone appeared a single time. The gene calls are TRBV19 and TRBJ2-7, with 7 bases lining up with TRBD1. With 4 bases clipped from V and 2 bases from J, the junction kept 8 bases outside the gene matches. The CDR3 has 15 amino acids. Germline V gene lookup returns CDR1 LNHDA and CDR2 SQIVND (reference sequence). The CDR3 sequence: CASSKFPGQPYEQYF. CDR3 coding DNA: TGTGCCAGTAGTAAGTTCCCGGGACAGCCCTACGAGCAGTACTTC.

V is TRBV6-5 and J is TRBJ1-5, with 8 bases fitting TRBD1. Losses at the gene ends were 7 bases for V and 5 bases for J; bases not matched to a gene: 7. This CDR3 comprises 14 residues. The germline CDR1 and CDR2 sequences are MNHEY and SVGAGI. CDR3 sequence (DNA): TGTGCCAGCACGGACAGGGTAGGGGATCAGCCCCAGCATTTT. It specifies CASTDRVGDQPQHF.

The V gene is TRBV3-1 (or the pseudogene TRBV3-2), the J gene TRBJ1-2; no clear D gene. The CDR3 length is 13 residues. The germline gives CDR1 LGHDT, CDR2 YNNKEL (reference sequence). The V gene lost 0 bases and the J gene lost 7 bases, with 9 bases spanning the gap. CDR3 bases: TGTGCCAGCAGCCAAGAAAACTCTGTTGGCTACACCTTC. Translated: CASSQENSVGYTF.

V and J are TRBV30 and TRBJ2-2, with a tentative D call TRBD2 (6 bases). The ends were cut back, 0 bases at V and 4 bases at J, with 9 bases in the middle. Germline assignment: CDR1 GTSNPN and CDR2 SVGIG (reference sequence). The CDR3 sequence is 14 residues long. In DNA, the CDR3 is TGTGCCTGGAGTGTGCTAGCGAGCACCGGGGAGCTGTTTTTT. Translation: CAWSVLASTGELFF.

This chain links TRBV9 with TRBJ2-7; the D gene is possibly TRBD2 (5 bases). V was cut by 3 bases and J by 7 bases, with 23 bases left in between. From germline, CDR1 is SGDLS and CDR2 YYNGEE. The CDR3 consists of 16 residues. The CDR3 sequence: CASSASPSYIPSEQYF. CDR3 bases: TGTGCCAGCAGCGCGAGTCCTAGCTACATACCTTCGGAGCAGTACTTC.

This clone was counted only a few times. This chain uses TRBV28 with TRBJ1-1; D remains unclear. The V and J ends lost 7 bases and 1 base respectively, with 7 bases between them. Germline values: CDR1 MDHEN, CDR2 SYDVKM. This CDR3 region has 12 residues. The CDR3 DNA is TGTGCCAGCACAGAGGAGAACACTGAAGCTTTCTTT. Protein product: CASTEENTEAFF.

The chain uses TRBV5-1 and TRBJ1-5; 9 bases line up with TRBD1. Germline V gives CDR1 SGHRS, CDR2 YFSETQ. V dropped 1 base and J dropped 3; count of bases not matched to a gene: 8. The CDR3 totals 17 residues. CDR3 amino acids: CASSLSPGQGTNQPQHF. CDR3 coding DNA: TGCGCCAGCAGCTTGTCCCCGGGACAGGGAACCAATCAGCCCCAGCATTTT.

A single count supports this clone. The chain carries TRBV10-3 and TRBJ1-1; tentatively, D is TRBD1 (5 bases). From germline, CDR1 is ENHRY and CDR2 SYGVKD. V was cut by 8 bases and J by 5 bases, with 12 bases left in between. The CDR3 spans 12 residues. CDR3 in amino acids: CAIGGVTTEAFF. The CDR3 nucleotides are TGTGCCATCGGGGGGGTGACGACTGAAGCTTTCTTT.

J is TRBJ2-4 and V is TRBV11-2, with 7 bases aligning to TRBD1. J lost 8 bases, V lost 5 bases, and 15 bases had no gene match. This CDR3 contains 16 residues. Germline V gives CDR1 SGHAT, CDR2 FQNNGV. The CDR3 region is CASSATTGKGWDIQYF. The DNA of the CDR3 is TGTGCCAGCAGCGCTACGACAGGGAAAGGGTGGGACATTCAGTACTTC.

The chain is built from TRBV5-1 and TRBJ1-1, with D tentatively TRBD1 (6 bases). Germline V gene sequence: CDR1 SGHRS, CDR2 YFSETQ. Trimming cost V 2 bases and J 3 bases, with 11 bases left between them. The CDR3 contains 14 residues. As DNA, the CDR3 is TGCGCCAGCAGCTTACAGGGCAAAGACACTGAAGCTTTCTTT. This encodes CASSLQGKDTEAFF.

The chain is built from TRBV3-1 (or the pseudogene TRBV3-2) and TRBJ1-2, with 11 nucleotides matching TRBD1. This CDR3 has 13 residues. Germline values: CDR1 LGHDT, CDR2 YNNKEL (reference sequence). J was trimmed by 8 bases and V by 4 bases; bases with no gene match: 3. CDR3 region: CASSRGQGAGYTF. The CDR3 DNA sequence: TGTGCCAGCAGCCGCGGACAGGGGGCGGGCTACACCTTC.

The chain recombines TRBV2 with TRBJ1-1, with a possible D match to TRBD1 (6 bases). V dropped 4 bases and J dropped 0 bases, with 9 bases sitting between them. Looked up from germline, CDR1 is SNHLY and CDR2 is FYNNEI. The CDR3 length is 14 residues. The CDR3 DNA reads TGTGCCAGCAGTGTAGGACAGTTGAACACTGAAGCTTTCTTT. Protein: CASSVGQLNTEAFF. The variable domain in full, completed from reference TRBV2 and TRBJ1-1, reads EPEVTQTPSHQVTQMGQEVILRCVPISNHLYFYWYRQILGQKVEFLVSFYNNEISEKSEIFDDQFSVERPDGSNFTLKIRSTKLEDSAMYFCASSVGQLNTEAFFGQGTRLTVV.

J is TRBJ1-2 and V is TRBV19, with D maybe TRBD1 (5 bases). V was cut by 5 bases and J by 4 bases, with 11 bases left in between. Germline CDR1 is LNHDA and CDR2 is SQIVND (reference sequence). The CDR3 has 13 residues. The CDR3 DNA follows: TGTGCCAGTAGTCCTCGACAGAGCTATGGCTACACCTTC. Translation gives CASSPRQSYGYTF.

This chain connects TRBV12-3 or TRBV12-4 to TRBJ1-1; tentative D call: TRBD1 (6 bases). The CDR3 contains 13 residues. Trimming removed 3 bases from V and 5 bases from J, with 10 bases in between. The CDR3 region is CASSLGARTEAFF. As DNA, the CDR3 is TGTGCCAGCAGTTTGGGGGCGAGGACTGAAGCTTTCTTT.

In its sample, this clone was seen once. The CDR3 sequence: CASSTPLRSTAANTGELFF. CDR3 DNA sequence: TGTGCCAGTAGTACCCCCCTCCGGTCAACGGCGGCGAACACCGGGGAGCTGTTTTTT. The V call is TRBV19, the J call TRBJ2-2; D is ambiguous. The CDR3 contains 19 residues. Germline lookup yields CDR1 LNHDA and CDR2 SQIVND (reference sequence). Trimming stripped 4 bases from V and 0 bases from J, with 21 bases between.

The CDR3, as DNA: TGTGCCAGTAATCTACAGGGTCGGGATCAGCCCCAGCATTTT. Translating it yields CASNLQGRDQPQHF. The chain carries TRBV19 and TRBJ1-5; tentative D call: TRBD1 (6 bases). This CDR3 spans 14 amino acids. The germline V gene encodes CDR1 LNHDA and CDR2 SQIVND (reference sequence). The ends were cut back, 7 bases at V and 5 bases at J, with 15 bases in the middle.

The gene calls are TRBV19 and TRBJ2-1; 12 positions agree with TRBD1. Germline trimming cut 5 bases from V and 7 bases from J; bases unmatched to any gene: 9. Germline CDR1 and CDR2: LNHDA and SQIVND (reference sequence). This CDR3 is 16 amino acids long. The CDR3 DNA is TGTGCCAGTAGTGTGTCCGGGACAGGGGGCAAGAATGAGCAGTTCTTC. This gives the protein CASSVSGTGGKNEQFF.

J is TRBJ2-3 and V is TRBV12-3 or TRBV12-4; D not resolved. CDR3 length: 12 residues. Trimming cost V 5 bases and J 8 bases, with 11 bases left between them. The CDR3 DNA is TGTGCCAGCAGTGTCCGGGTCGGTACGCAGTATTTT. Protein: CASSVRVGTQYF.

The chain joins TRBV6-5 to TRBJ1-5; D possibly corresponds to TRBD1 (6 bases). Trimming left V 0 bases short and J 6 bases short, with 9 bases between. Germline V CDR1 and CDR2: MNHEY, SVGAGI. The CDR3 sequence is 14 residues long. The CDR3 sequence is CASSYSKGGQPQHF. CDR3 bases: TGTGCCAGCAGTTACTCGAAAGGGGGTCAGCCCCAGCATTTT.

CDR3 bases: TGTGCCAGCAGCGTAGGGAGGGCTTCTACTGAAGCTTTCTTT. Translated, it gives CASSVGRASTEAFF. The chain uses TRBV9 and TRBJ1-1; the D is unclear. The CDR3 is 14 amino acids. Germline V lookup: CDR1 SGDLS, CDR2 YYNGEE. Trimming took 0 bases from V and 5 from J, leaving 11 bases between them.